These T cell receptor beta chains were read from a single sample in a study of response to subunit inactivated influenza vaccine. From the RT-PCR reads, TCRdb called clonotypes with MiXCR, one entry per CDR3 protein. The table includes roughly 160,000 distinct CDR3 sequences, around 9.9% detected once. This sample comprised non-naive T cells sorted from PBMCs, obtained 40 to 50 days after vaccination. All receptors come from a man aged 50-60 years who received an inactivated influenza vaccine. CDR3s include the opening cysteine and the closing phenylalanine or tryptophan. The D gene is left open where the match is weak. Size values are once, few and many counts, or a class for expanded clones, and some rows have none.

v_gene: TRBV28; abundance: NA; d_gene: NA; j_gene: TRBJ2-3; CDR3nt: TGTGCCAGCAGTGCCCAGTTAGATACGCAGTATTTT; CDR3aa: CASSAQLDTQYF
v_gene: TRBV30; abundance: NA; d_gene: TRBD1; j_gene: TRBJ1-2; CDR3nt: TGTGCCTGGAGTGTGGGACAGGGAGGTGGCTACACCTTC; CDR3aa: CAWSVGQGGGYTF
v_gene: TRBV5-1; abundance: many; d_gene: TRBD1; j_gene: TRBJ1-2; CDR3nt: TGCGCCAGCAGCCCGGGACAGGGCCGCGATGGCTACACCTTC; CDR3aa: CASSPGQGRDGYTF
v_gene: TRBV5-5; abundance: many; d_gene: NA; j_gene: TRBJ2-1; CDR3nt: TGTGCCAGCAGCACTGGGCCCGGCAATGAGCAGTTCTTC; CDR3aa: CASSTGPGNEQFF
v_gene: TRBV9; abundance: many; d_gene: NA; j_gene: TRBJ2-3; CDR3nt: TGTGCCAGCAGCGTAGCGGACGGCTGGCCAGATACGCAGTATTTT; CDR3aa: CASSVADGWPDTQYF
v_gene: TRBV7-9; abundance: NA; d_gene: TRBD2; j_gene: TRBJ2-5; CDR3nt: TGTGCCAGCAGCTTAGCGCGCCTAGCGGAAGAGACCCAGTACTTC; CDR3aa: CASSLARLAEETQYF
v_gene: TRBV14; abundance: NA; d_gene: NA; j_gene: TRBJ2-1; CDR3nt: TGTGCCAGCAGCCAAGATCCGGGAGGGGGCCTATACAATGAGCAGTTCTTC; CDR3aa: CASSQDPGGGLYNEQFF
v_gene: TRBV6-2/TRBV6-3; abundance: NA; d_gene: TRBD1; j_gene: TRBJ2-7; CDR3nt: TGTGCCAGCAGTACCACGGACAGGTGGGACTTC; CDR3aa: CASSTTDRWDF
v_gene: TRBV7-2; abundance: NA; d_gene: TRBD2; j_gene: TRBJ2-7; CDR3nt: TGTGCCAGCAGCAAGCCTAGCGGAGGGGAGGGGCAGTACTTC; CDR3aa: CASSKPSGGEGQYF
v_gene: TRBV28; abundance: many; d_gene: TRBD2; j_gene: TRBJ2-1; CDR3nt: TGTGCCAGCAGCCACCACGCGGGAGGTTCGTATGAGCAGTTCTTC; CDR3aa: CASSHHAGGSYEQFF
v_gene: TRBV2; abundance: few; d_gene: TRBD2; j_gene: TRBJ2-3; CDR3nt: TGTGCCAGCAGCTTAGCGGGGGGGTGCCAATTT; CDR3aa: CASSLAGGCQF
v_gene: TRBV7-2; abundance: NA; d_gene: TRBD2; j_gene: TRBJ2-1; CDR3nt: TGTGCCAGCAGCTTTGCTAGCGGGCTCTACAATGAGCAGTTCTTC; CDR3aa: CASSFASGLYNEQFF
v_gene: TRBV7-3; abundance: many; d_gene: NA; j_gene: TRBJ1-1; CDR3nt: TGTGCCAGCAGCTTATTGGACATGAGTCGCACTGAAGCTTTCTTT; CDR3aa: CASSLLDMSRTEAFF
v_gene: TRBV21-1; abundance: NA; d_gene: NA; j_gene: TRBJ1-1; CDR3nt: TGTGCCAGCAGCAAAGAAGTAGACAGGGAATCATCGAACACTGAAGCTTTCTTT; CDR3aa: CASSKEVDRESSNTEAFF
v_gene: TRBV3-1; abundance: few; d_gene: NA; j_gene: TRBJ1-4; CDR3nt: TGTGCCAGCAGGAACCACAGGGCCACTAATGAAAAACTGTTTTTT; CDR3aa: CASRNHRATNEKLFF
v_gene: TRBV27; abundance: many; d_gene: TRBD1; j_gene: TRBJ1-2; CDR3nt: TGTGCCAGCAGCTATGGACAGGGGTATGGCTACACCTTC; CDR3aa: CASSYGQGYGYTF
v_gene: TRBV9; abundance: NA; d_gene: NA; j_gene: TRBJ2-3; CDR3nt: TGTGCCAGCAGCGTAGCTACTAGCTGGGCGCAGTATTTT; CDR3aa: CASSVATSWAQYF
v_gene: TRBV7-2; abundance: many; d_gene: NA; j_gene: TRBJ2-7; CDR3nt: TGTGCCAGCAGCCCCTATTCGGGGAGCTCCTACGAGCAGTACTTC; CDR3aa: CASSPYSGSSYEQYF
v_gene: TRBV4-2; abundance: NA; d_gene: TRBD2; j_gene: TRBJ2-3; CDR3nt: TGTGCCAGCACCAAAGACGTAGGGTCTAGCGGAGCAGATACGCAGTATTTT; CDR3aa: CASTKDVGSSGADTQYF
v_gene: TRBV6-1; abundance: NA; d_gene: NA; j_gene: TRBJ1-2; CDR3nt: TGTGCCAGCAAGGGAGCAGGTTCCGGCAACTATGGCTACACCTTC; CDR3aa: CASKGAGSGNYGYTF
v_gene: TRBV2; abundance: few; d_gene: TRBD1; j_gene: TRBJ2-4; CDR3nt: TGTGCCAGCAGGTTAACAGGGGTAGGAGCCAAAAACATTCAGTACTTC; CDR3aa: CASRLTGVGAKNIQYF
v_gene: TRBV7-8; abundance: many; d_gene: NA; j_gene: TRBJ2-7; CDR3nt: TGTGCCAGCAGCCCGAGACTTACCGGGTCCAAATCCTACGAGCAGTACTTC; CDR3aa: CASSPRLTGSKSYEQYF